These T cell receptor beta chains were read from a single sample in a study of blood T cell repertoires in COVID-19. Libraries were prepared by immunoSEQ multiplex PCR; TCRdb keeps only in-frame clonotypes and omits some of them. The profile shows 250,000 to 350,000 clones, 86% of them singletons. The material sequenced was peripheral blood. These receptors were collected from a woman aged 45-65 years with acute or convalescent COVID-19. The CDR3 runs from the conserved cysteine through the conserved F or W. The D gene is left open where the match is weak. Some rows mark clone size as missing; the rest say once, few, many or name a class of expanded clone.

clone_size: .
d_call: TRBD2
j_call: TRBJ2-7
v_call: TRBV5-1
cdr3_nt: TGCGCCAGCGCCCCCGACCCGGGGGGCTACGAGCAGTACTTC
cdr3_aa: CASAPDPGGYEQYF

clone_size: .
d_call: .
j_call: TRBJ2-2
v_call: TRBV10-1
cdr3_nt: TGCGCCAGCAGTTACAGGGCAGTGTTGGGTACCGGGGAGCTGTTTTTT
cdr3_aa: CASSYRAVLGTGELFF

clone_size: .
d_call: TRBD1
j_call: TRBJ2-5
v_call: TRBV28
cdr3_nt: TGTGCCAGCTCGGACAGGGTAGAGACCCAGTACTTC
cdr3_aa: CASSDRVETQYF

clone_size: .
d_call: TRBD2
j_call: TRBJ2-2
v_call: TRBV28
cdr3_nt: TGTGCCAGCACCCTCCGCGGACTAGCGGGAGGGAGGCGGACCGGGGAGCTGTTTTTT
cdr3_aa: CASTLRGLAGGRRTGELFF

clone_size: .
d_call: .
j_call: TRBJ2-1
v_call: TRBV3-1/TRBV3-2
cdr3_nt: TGTGCCAGCAGCCAATCGACGAGGGCGGTCTACAATGAGCAGTTCTTC
cdr3_aa: CASSQSTRAVYNEQFF

clone_size: once
d_call: TRBD2
j_call: TRBJ2-3
v_call: TRBV28
cdr3_nt: TGTGCCAGCAGTTTTAATTGGCCGGGACTAGCGGGAGAAGTAACAGATACGCAGTATTTT
cdr3_aa: CASSFNWPGLAGEVTDTQYF

clone_size: .
d_call: TRBD2
j_call: TRBJ2-7
v_call: TRBV7-2
cdr3_nt: TGTGCCAGCAGCTTGGGACTAGCGGGACCTCAGGGCGAGCAGTACTTC
cdr3_aa: CASSLGLAGPQGEQYF

clone_size: once
d_call: .
j_call: TRBJ1-2
v_call: TRBV19
cdr3_nt: TGTGCCAGTAGTTTAACAGGGAACTATGGCTACACCTTC
cdr3_aa: CASSLTGNYGYTF

clone_size: .
d_call: TRBD1
j_call: TRBJ1-2
v_call: TRBV6-2/TRBV6-3
cdr3_nt: TGTGCCAGCAGTTACGATCGGGACAGATCTCCTATATATGGTTATGGCTACACCTTC
cdr3_aa: CASSYDRDRSPIYGYGYTF

clone_size: .
d_call: .
j_call: TRBJ2-1
v_call: TRBV29-1
cdr3_nt: TGCAGCGTTGAAGTCTCCCCTCTAGTTAATGAGCAGTTCTTC
cdr3_aa: CSVEVSPLVNEQFF

clone_size: .
d_call: TRBD2
j_call: TRBJ2-1
v_call: TRBV28
cdr3_nt: TGTGCCAGCAGTTACCTCCTAGCGGGTGATTCGTTCTTC
cdr3_aa: CASSYLLAGDSFF

clone_size: .
d_call: .
j_call: TRBJ1-1
v_call: TRBV4-1
cdr3_nt: TGCGCCAGCAGCCAAGAGGTTCCGGAGGGGAACACTGAAGCTTTCTTT
cdr3_aa: CASSQEVPEGNTEAFF

clone_size: .
d_call: TRBD2
j_call: TRBJ2-7
v_call: TRBV4-1
cdr3_nt: TGCGCCAGCAGCCTGACTAGCGAGAACTACGAGCAGTACTTC
cdr3_aa: CASSLTSENYEQYF

clone_size: .
d_call: TRBD1
j_call: TRBJ2-1
v_call: TRBV6-6
cdr3_nt: TGTGCCAGCAGTCCGCGGACAGGGGTTACTAGGGAGCAGTTCTTC
cdr3_aa: CASSPRTGVTREQFF

clone_size: few
d_call: .
j_call: TRBJ2-1
v_call: TRBV6-4
cdr3_nt: TGTGCCAGCAGTGACTCCGGGAGCTCCTACAATGAGCAGTTCTTC
cdr3_aa: CASSDSGSSYNEQFF

clone_size: .
d_call: TRBD1
j_call: TRBJ2-2
v_call: TRBV30
cdr3_nt: TGTGCCTGGAGTGTGTTCGACAGGGGGAGCAAGGGGACCGGGGAGCTGTTTTTT
cdr3_aa: CAWSVFDRGSKGTGELFF

clone_size: .
d_call: TRBD1
j_call: TRBJ2-3
v_call: TRBV27
cdr3_nt: TGTGCCAGCAGTAACAGGGGATTCGTAGATACGCAGTATTTT
cdr3_aa: CASSNRGFVDTQYF

clone_size: .
d_call: .
j_call: TRBJ1-5
v_call: TRBV24-1
cdr3_nt: TGTGCCACCAGCCCAACGACCCAAGGGGGAAGCAATCAGCCCCAGCATTTT
cdr3_aa: CATSPTTQGGSNQPQHF

clone_size: .
d_call: TRBD2
j_call: TRBJ2-3
v_call: TRBV6-4
cdr3_nt: TGTGCCAGCAGTGACTCTTTCCTAGCGGGAGTCGCAGATACGCAGTATTTT
cdr3_aa: CASSDSFLAGVADTQYF

clone_size: once
d_call: .
j_call: TRBJ2-3
v_call: TRBV5-1
cdr3_nt: TGCGCCAGCAGCTTGGGGAGGGACCGCCAGAGCACAGATACGCAGTATTTT
cdr3_aa: CASSLGRDRQSTDTQYF

clone_size: .
d_call: .
j_call: TRBJ1-5
v_call: TRBV10-3
cdr3_nt: TGTGCCATCAGTCCCGACCGGGCGGGGAATCAGCCCCAGCATTTT
cdr3_aa: CAISPDRAGNQPQHF

clone_size: .
d_call: .
j_call: TRBJ2-5
v_call: TRBV7-9
cdr3_nt: TGTGCCAGCAGCTTTAGGGGACAAGAGACCCAGTACTTC
cdr3_aa: CASSFRGQETQYF

clone_size: few
d_call: TRBD1
j_call: TRBJ2-7
v_call: TRBV5-1
cdr3_nt: TGCGCCAGCAGCTTGACAGGGGGTAGGGGGTCCTACGAGCAGTACTTC
cdr3_aa: CASSLTGGRGSYEQYF

clone_size: .
d_call: .
j_call: TRBJ2-7
v_call: TRBV7-3
cdr3_nt: TGTGCCAGCAGCTTCGCAGGGGACTCCTACGAGCAGTACTTC
cdr3_aa: CASSFAGDSYEQYF

clone_size: .
d_call: .
j_call: TRBJ1-1
v_call: TRBV5-1
cdr3_nt: TGCGCCAGCAGCTACCAGGCAGCGAACACTGAAGCTTTCTTT
cdr3_aa: CASSYQAANTEAFF

clone_size: .
d_call: TRBD1
j_call: TRBJ1-4
v_call: TRBV6-2/TRBV6-3
cdr3_nt: TGTGCCAGCAGTTACAGGACAGGGCCAACGAAACTGTTTTTT
cdr3_aa: CASSYRTGPTKLFF

clone_size: .
d_call: TRBD1
j_call: TRBJ1-3
v_call: TRBV5-1
cdr3_nt: TGCGCCAGCAGCCCCCATAACAGGGGATCCCGGTACACCATATATTTT
cdr3_aa: CASSPHNRGSRYTIYF

clone_size: .
d_call: .
j_call: TRBJ2-1
v_call: TRBV21-1
cdr3_nt: TGTGCCAGCGTAGGGGTTGGGCTTTTCTTC
cdr3_aa: CASVGVGLFF

clone_size: few
d_call: TRBD1
j_call: TRBJ2-5
v_call: TRBV30
cdr3_nt: TGTGCCTGGAGTGTACTGGCAGGGGGCGGCGAGACCCAGTACTTC
cdr3_aa: CAWSVLAGGGETQYF

clone_size: .
d_call: TRBD1
j_call: TRBJ2-5
v_call: TRBV5-1
cdr3_nt: TGCGCCACCAAGGCCGGGACAGGGGTAGAGACCCAGTACTTC
cdr3_aa: CATKAGTGVETQYF

clone_size: few
d_call: .
j_call: TRBJ2-2
v_call: TRBV11-3
cdr3_nt: TGTGCCAGCAGCTTAGATATTACAGGGACCGGGGAGCTGTTTTTT
cdr3_aa: CASSLDITGTGELFF

clone_size: .
d_call: .
j_call: TRBJ2-3
v_call: TRBV3-1/TRBV3-2
cdr3_nt: TGTGCCAGCAGCCAATCCCAGTTCGATACGCAGTATTTT
cdr3_aa: CASSQSQFDTQYF

clone_size: .
d_call: TRBD2
j_call: TRBJ2-7
v_call: TRBV19
cdr3_nt: TGTGCCAGTAGTATACGCCTAGCGGTCCGCTCCGAGCAGTACTTC
cdr3_aa: CASSIRLAVRSEQYF

clone_size: .
d_call: TRBD1
j_call: TRBJ1-6
v_call: TRBV6-1
cdr3_nt: TGTGCCAGCAGTGGAGAGACAGGGACCTATAATTCACCCCTCCACTTT
cdr3_aa: CASSGETGTYNSPLHF

clone_size: .
d_call: .
j_call: TRBJ2-1
v_call: TRBV2
cdr3_nt: TGTGCCAGCAGTGACGCTGACTATCACAATGAGCAGTTCTTC
cdr3_aa: CASSDADYHNEQFF

clone_size: .
d_call: .
j_call: TRBJ2-7
v_call: TRBV6-1
cdr3_nt: TGTGCCAGCAGTGAACTATTAGGGCAGGGGGGCGAGCAGTACTTC
cdr3_aa: CASSELLGQGGEQYF

clone_size: .
d_call: TRBD1
j_call: TRBJ2-7
v_call: TRBV5-8
cdr3_nt: TGTGCCAGCGGACTCGGGACAGGGGGCCTGGGTGAGCAGTACTTC
cdr3_aa: CASGLGTGGLGEQYF

clone_size: few
d_call: TRBD1
j_call: TRBJ2-3
v_call: TRBV18
cdr3_nt: TGTGCCAGCTCACCCCGGGACAGATACACAGATACGCAGTATTTT
cdr3_aa: CASSPRDRYTDTQYF

clone_size: .
d_call: TRBD2
j_call: TRBJ2-1
v_call: TRBV19
cdr3_nt: TGTGCCAGTAGTATCGGCGGGAGCCCCTACAATGAGCAGTTCTTC
cdr3_aa: CASSIGGSPYNEQFF

clone_size: .
d_call: TRBD1
j_call: TRBJ1-2
v_call: TRBV4-2
cdr3_nt: TGTGCCAGCAGCCAAAGAGACACCGGGACAGGGGCTAACTATGGCTACACCTTC
cdr3_aa: CASSQRDTGTGANYGYTF

clone_size: .
d_call: .
j_call: TRBJ2-7
v_call: TRBV7-2
cdr3_nt: TGTGCCAGCAGCTCCGGTGTAGTCTACGAGCAGTACTTC
cdr3_aa: CASSSGVVYEQYF

clone_size: .
d_call: TRBD1
j_call: TRBJ2-5
v_call: TRBV5-1
cdr3_nt: TGCGCCAGCAGCTGGGGACAGGAAGAGACCCAGTACTTC
cdr3_aa: CASSWGQEETQYF

clone_size: .
d_call: TRBD1
j_call: TRBJ1-1
v_call: TRBV28
cdr3_nt: TGTGCCAGCAGCACCTCCTCGGGACAGTTGAACACTGAAGCTTTCTTT
cdr3_aa: CASSTSSGQLNTEAFF

clone_size: .
d_call: TRBD1
j_call: TRBJ2-2
v_call: TRBV6-5
cdr3_nt: TGTGCCAGCAGAAGGGACAGGGTCACCGGGGAGCTGTTTTTT
cdr3_aa: CASRRDRVTGELFF

clone_size: .
d_call: TRBD1
j_call: TRBJ1-6
v_call: TRBV5-1
cdr3_nt: TGCGCCAGCAGCCCGGGACAGAGTAATTCACCCCTCCACTTT
cdr3_aa: CASSPGQSNSPLHF

clone_size: once
d_call: .
j_call: TRBJ1-4
v_call: TRBV2
cdr3_nt: TGTGCCAGCACCCTAATACGGACAGATCCTGAAAAACTGTTTTTT
cdr3_aa: CASTLIRTDPEKLFF

clone_size: .
d_call: TRBD2
j_call: TRBJ2-5
v_call: TRBV28
cdr3_nt: TGTGCCAGCGACCTGGCCGAAGCGGGAGTAAGAGAGACCCAGTACTTC
cdr3_aa: CASDLAEAGVRETQYF

clone_size: .
d_call: TRBD1
j_call: TRBJ2-7
v_call: TRBV5-1
cdr3_nt: TGCGCCAGCAGCTACCGACCCCTCACCGGGACAGGGGGCGGCGAGCAGTACTTC
cdr3_aa: CASSYRPLTGTGGGEQYF

clone_size: .
d_call: TRBD2
j_call: TRBJ2-1
v_call: TRBV13
cdr3_nt: TGTGCCAGCCAAATAGCGGGAGGGCCGGGGAATGAGCAGTTCTTC
cdr3_aa: CASQIAGGPGNEQFF